Listed here are 31 T cell receptor beta chains from one sample, sequenced in a study of regulatory T cells in long-lasting Graves disease. iRepertoire HTBI primers and Arm-PCR of CDR3 regions built TCR beta libraries. A single record per CDR3 protein comes from TCRdb applying MiXCR to the multiplex PCR reads. This table has roughly 500,000 distinct CDR3 sequences, roughly a fifth appearing once. Time point in this sample: persistent/refractory GD, antithyroid drugs over 5 years with positive TRAb. Preparation of the TCR library used RNA extracted from PBMCs. The source was peripheral blood mononuclear cells (PBMCs), collected when the disease was refractory, from a patient treated with antithyroid drugs. These receptors all come from a female donor with Graves disease.

Points on this clonotype: Possible read error: a much larger clone is one base away. The chain carries TRBV13 and TRBJ1-3, with D maybe TRBD1 (5 bases). This CDR3 contains 15 residues. Per germline, CDR1 PRHDT and CDR2 FYEKMQ (reference sequence). CDR3 amino acids: CASSDQGSSRNTIYF. CDR3 bases: TGTGCCAGCAGCGATCAGGGTTCCTCTAGAAACACCATATATTTT.

This sequence joins TRBV5-6 and TRBJ2-7, with D tentatively TRBD2 (6 bases). Trimming removed 4 bases at V and 1 base at J, with 12 bases between. Germline CDR1 reads SGHDT; CDR2 reads YYEEEE. CDR3 size: 14 residues. The CDR3 sequence: CASSEGLNSYEQYF. DNA of the CDR3: TGTGCCAGCAGCGAGGGACTGAATTCCTACGAGCAGTACTTC.

The chain links TRBV20-1 to TRBJ2-7; D is undetermined. The CDR3 runs to 13 residues. The germline V gene has CDR1 DFQATT and CDR2 SNEGSKA (reference sequence). V lost 1 base and J 2 bases, leaving 9 bases between the germline ends. CDR3 amino acids: CSARGQITYEQYF. The CDR3, as DNA: TGCAGTGCTAGAGGGCAGATCACCTACGAGCAGTACTTC.

The sample holds many counts of this clonotype. V and J are TRBV6-9 and TRBJ2-7; tentative D call: TRBD2 (5 bases). CDR1 and CDR2 from the germline V gene are MNHGY and SVAAGI. The CDR3 is 13 residues long. The germline V and J ends were trimmed by 4 bases and 0 bases, with 7 bases remaining between them. CDR3 amino acids: CASSFGVSYEQYF. The CDR3 DNA follows: TGTGCCAGCAGTTTCGGGGTCTCCTACGAGCAGTACTTC.

There are a few counts of this clonotype. The CDR3 region has the DNA TGTGCCAGCAGTTATAATGGCGACAGGCCAGGAAACACCATATATTTT. Translating it yields CASSYNGDRPGNTIYF. This sequence joins TRBV6-5 and TRBJ1-3; weak D call: TRBD1 (6 bases). V was cut by 3 bases and J by 4 bases, with 16 bases left in between. CDR3 length: 16 amino acids. The germline CDR1 and CDR2 sequences are MNHEY and SVGAGI.

There are many counts of this clonotype. The chain couples TRBV11-2 to TRBJ1-2; D unresolved. Germline values: CDR1 SGHAT, CDR2 FQNNGV. Trimming left V 0 bases short and J 2 bases short, with 7 bases between. This CDR3 is 14 amino acids long. The DNA for the CDR3 is TGTGCCAGCAGCTTAGATGAGGGCAACTATGGCTACACCTTC. It specifies CASSLDEGNYGYTF.

At least ten counts were recorded for this clonotype. The chain recombines TRBV3-1 with TRBJ2-5; D not resolved. Per the germline V gene, CDR1 is LGHDT and CDR2 is YNNKEL (reference sequence). The CDR3 loop spans 15 amino acids. Trimming left V 1 base short and J 0 bases short, with 9 bases between. CDR3 sequence: CASSQGRPNQETQYF. The CDR3 nucleotides read TGTGCCAGCAGCCAAGGTCGACCGAACCAAGAGACCCAGTACTTC.

About this clonotype itself: This may come from a read error, since a much larger clone is one base off. This chain uses TRBV2 with TRBJ2-7; D is uncertain. Germline CDR1 is SNHLY and CDR2 is FYNNEI. The CDR3 is made up of 14 amino acids. The CDR3 region is CANSYSAQSYEQYF. In DNA form, the CDR3 reads TGTGCCAACAGTTACTCTGCACAAAGCTACGAGCAGTACTTC.

This clonotype was seen only a few times. J is TRBJ1-1 and V is TRBV6-6, with D unresolved. The CDR3 covers 16 residues. Trimming shortened V by 0 bases and J by 0 bases, and 11 bases separated the two germline ends. From germline, CDR1 is MNHNY and CDR2 SVGAGI (reference sequence). For the CDR3, the DNA is TGTGCCAGCAGTTACTCGACGATAGGGATGAACACTGAAGCTTTCTTT. Translating gives CASSYSTIGMNTEAFF.

V is TRBV28 and J is TRBJ1-2, with 7 nucleotides matching TRBD1. This CDR3 is 15 amino acids long. J was trimmed by 0 bases and V by 5 bases; bases with no gene match: 6. CDR1 is MDHEN and CDR2 is SYDVKM in the germline V gene. The CDR3 reads CASSPNDRANYGYTF. As DNA, the CDR3 is TGTGCCAGCAGTCCCAATGACAGGGCTAACTATGGCTACACCTTC.

The sample holds many counts of this clonotype. The chain recombines TRBV9 with TRBJ2-7, with D perhaps TRBD2 (6 bases). V lost 0 bases to trimming and J lost 0 bases, with 13 bases between them. Germline V lookup: CDR1 SGDLS, CDR2 YYNGEE. The CDR3 totals 16 residues. In nucleotides, the CDR3 is TGTGCCAGCAGCGTAGGGTTAGCGGAGAGCTCCTACGAGCAGTACTTC. Residues: CASSVGLAESSYEQYF. Combining the CDR3 with reference TRBV9 and TRBJ2-7 gives the whole variable domain DSGVTQTPKHLITATGQRVTLRCSPRSGDLSVYWYQQSLDQGLQFLIQYYNGEERAKGNILERFSAQQFPDLHSELNLSSLELGDSALYFCASSVGLAESSYEQYFGPGTRLTVT.

This rearrangement joins TRBV19 to TRBJ1-1; maybe TRBD1 (6 bases). This CDR3 is 16 amino acids long. V was cut by 3 bases and J by 1 base, with 15 bases left in between. Germline V gene lookup returns CDR1 LNHDA and CDR2 SQIVND (reference sequence). Here the CDR3 reads CASSMDPGAGNTEAFF. CDR3 bases: TGTGCCAGTAGTATGGATCCGGGGGCGGGGAACACTGAAGCTTTCTTT.

The chain has TRBV3-1 and TRBJ2-7; TRBD1 agrees at 9 bases. V shed 7 bases and J 3 bases; nucleotides not matched to a gene: 7. The length of the CDR3 is 14 residues. Per germline, CDR1 LGHDT and CDR2 YNNKEL (reference sequence). The DNA for the CDR3 is TGTGCCAGCACCGGGACAGGGAATCACTACGAGCAGTACTTC. It encodes CASTGTGNHYEQYF.

Ten or more counts support this clonotype. The rearrangement joins TRBV15 to TRBJ1-1; the D is unclear. Trimming shortened V by 0 bases and J by 0 bases, and 8 bases separated the two germline ends. CDR3 length: 15 amino acids. The germline CDR1 and CDR2 sequences are LNHNV and YYDKDF (reference sequence). The CDR3 DNA is TGTGCCACCAGCAGAGAAGGGAGGATGAACACTGAAGCTTTCTTT. Amino acid sequence: CATSREGRMNTEAFF. Combining the CDR3 with reference TRBV15 and TRBJ1-1 gives the whole variable domain DAMVIQNPRYQVTQFGKPVTLSCSQTLNHNVMYWYQQKSSQAPKLLFHYYDKDFNNEADTPDNFQSRRPNTSFCFLDIRSPGLGDTAMYLCATSREGRMNTEAFFGQGTRLTVV.

J is TRBJ1-3 and V is TRBV28, with no clear D. Looked up from germline, CDR1 is MDHEN and CDR2 is SYDVKM. CDR3 length: 16 amino acids. The germline V and J ends were trimmed by 6 bases and 0 bases, with 15 bases remaining between them. DNA of the CDR3: TGTGCCAGCAGGCCAGATACGGGTTTCTCTGGAAACACCATATATTTT. Amino acids: CASRPDTGFSGNTIYF.

This clonotype appeared many times. The chain is built from TRBV7-2 and TRBJ1-2, with D maybe TRBD1 (5 bases). The CDR3 is 13 residues long. Germline CDR1 and CDR2: SGHTA and FQGNSA. Trimming left V 5 bases short and J 8 bases short, with 15 bases between. CDR3 nucleotide sequence: TGTGCCAGCAGCGCCGTTCAGGGTCAGGGCTACACCTTC. Translated: CASSAVQGQGYTF. The whole variable domain, remainder taken from reference TRBV7-2 and TRBJ1-2, is GAGVSQSPSNKVTEKGKDVELRCDPISGHTALYWYRQSLGQGLEFLIYFQGNSAPDKSGLPSDRFSAERTGGSVSTLTIQRTQQEDSAVYLCASSAVQGQGYTFGSGTRLTVV.

This clonotype appeared many times. The J gene is TRBJ2-5, the V gene TRBV11-2; a weak D match, TRBD2 (5 bases). Deletions cut 7 bases from V and 5 bases from J, with 8 bases between. This CDR3 spans 11 amino acids. CDR1 is SGHAT and CDR2 is FQNNGV in the germline V gene. The chain's CDR3 is CASTGGETQYF. Here the CDR3 DNA reads TGTGCCAGCACCGGCGGGGAGACCCAGTACTTC.

This clonotype showed up just a few times. The CDR3 DNA is TGTTCCACCAGGCCAAGCTCCTATAATTCACCCCTCCACTTT. Translation: CSTRPSSYNSPLHF. The chain recombines TRBV6-1 with TRBJ1-6, with D unclear. Germline CDR1 is MNHNS and CDR2 is SASEGT. The CDR3 is 14 residues long.

A remark on this clonotype: This may be a read error: a much more frequent sequence differs by one nucleotide. The CDR3 protein is CASSLFTGTCEQYF. The CDR3 nucleotides read TGTGCCAGCAGTTTATTTACAGGAACCTGCGAGCAGTACTTC. The chain joins TRBV12-3 or TRBV12-4 to TRBJ2-7; maybe TRBD1 (5 bases). This CDR3 spans 14 amino acids. V dropped 2 bases and J dropped 6 bases, with 14 bases sitting between them.

The table lists this clonotype with many counts. The genes are TRBV28 and TRBJ2-7; TRBD2 matches 9 bases. This CDR3 has 15 residues. The trim removed 7 bases at V and 3 bases at J, leaving 10 bases unmatched. CDR1 MDHEN and CDR2 SYDVKM come from the germline V gene. CDR3 nucleotides: TGTGCCAGCATTCGGCGGGGGGGCGGAATCTACGAGCAGTACTTC. As protein: CASIRRGGGIYEQYF.

This clonotype was recorded many times. The V call is TRBV7-9, the J call TRBJ1-2, with D possibly TRBD1 on 6 matching bases. The CDR3 runs to 16 residues. V gave up 7 bases and J gave up 5 bases, with 23 bases separating them. Germline V gene data show CDR1 as SEHNR and CDR2 as FQNEAQ (reference sequence). CDR3 amino acids: CASTTFPGQEIYGYTF. For the CDR3, the DNA is TGTGCCAGCACCACATTCCCGGGACAAGAAATTTATGGCTACACCTTC. The variable domain in full, completed from reference TRBV7-9 and TRBJ1-2, reads DTGVSQNPRHKITKRGQNVTFRCDPISEHNRLYWYRQTLGQGPEFLTYFQNEAQLEKSRLLSDRFSAERPKGSFSTLEIQRTEQGDSAMYLCASTTFPGQEIYGYTFGSGTRLTVV.

This clonotype was detected a few times. J is TRBJ1-1 and V is TRBV6-5; tentatively, D is TRBD1 (5 bases). CDR1 is MNHEY, CDR2 SVGAGI, per germline. This CDR3 has 14 residues. V was pared by 3 bases and J by 5 bases, with 13 bases between. CDR3 amino acids: CASSYIRVQTEAFF. The DNA for the CDR3 is TGTGCCAGCAGTTATATCAGGGTTCAAACTGAAGCTTTCTTT.

As regards this clonotype: At one boundary the junction diverges from the germline segment, which might be a read error. J is TRBJ2-3 and V is TRBV7-9; TRBD2 matches 9 bases. Looked up from germline, CDR1 is SEHNR and CDR2 is FQNEAQ (reference sequence). CDR3 length: 14 amino acids. The CDR3: CASTLAGVADTQYF. CDR3 DNA: TGTGCCAGCACCTTAGCGGGAGTTGCGGATACGCAGTATTTT.

Only a few counts were recorded for this clonotype. CDR3 bases: TGTGCCAGCAGTCCCGTCCCCGTCAAGGGGAACACTGAAGCTTTCTTT. This sequence encodes CASSPVPVKGNTEAFF. The chain employs TRBV7-9 and TRBJ1-1; D is unresolved. This CDR3 is 16 amino acids long. Trimming shortened V by 6 bases and J by 1 base, and 18 bases separated the two germline ends. Germline CDR1 and CDR2: SEHNR and FQNEAQ (reference sequence). The full variable domain, with the rest looked up from reference TRBV7-9 and TRBJ1-1, is DTGVSQNPRHKITKRGQNVTFRCDPISEHNRLYWYRQTLGQGPEFLTYFQNEAQLEKSRLLSDRFSAERPKGSFSTLEIQRTEQGDSAMYLCASSPVPVKGNTEAFFGQGTRLTVV.

This clonotype occurred a few times. The V call is TRBV11-3, the J call TRBJ1-3, with D maybe TRBD1 (5 bases). This CDR3 has 13 residues. Germline CDR1 and CDR2: SGHNT and YENEEA. Trimming stripped 8 bases from V and 2 bases from J, with 10 bases between. The chain's CDR3 is CASAGLPGNTIYF. Written as DNA, the CDR3 is TGTGCCAGCGCGGGGCTCCCTGGAAACACCATATATTTT.

Ten or more counts support this clonotype. The rearrangement uses TRBV28 and TRBJ1-3, with D unresolved. The CDR3 is 19 amino acids. Germline assignment: CDR1 MDHEN and CDR2 SYDVKM. Trimming removed 3 bases from V and 4 bases from J, with 25 bases in between. The CDR3 DNA sequence: TGTGCCAGCAGTTTGGATGGGTTCTCGGACCCAAAAAGGGGAAACACCATATATTTT. Residues: CASSLDGFSDPKRGNTIYF.

Regarding this clonotype: This may stem from a read error, because a much larger clone lies one nucleotide away. The chain recombines TRBV6-2 or TRBV6-3 with TRBJ1-4; D is unresolved. The CDR3 has 14 residues. Germline V gene lookup returns CDR1 MNHEY and CDR2 SVGEGT. CDR3 DNA sequence: TGTGCCAGCAGTTCGGTGACAACTAATGAAAGACTGTTTTTT. Translation: CASSSVTTNERLFF.

Concerning this clonotype itself: A clone one base away is much larger, so this may be a read error. The rearrangement uses TRBV28 and TRBJ1-5, with D possibly being TRBD1 (5 bases). The CDR3 extends over 14 amino acids. Germline V gives CDR1 MDHEN, CDR2 SYDVKM. The CDR3 sequence is CPSSFWQGNQPQHF. Written as DNA, the CDR3 is TGTCCCAGCAGTTTCTGGCAGGGTAATCAGCCCCAGCATTTT.

This clonotype came up a few times. The chain carries TRBV6-2 or TRBV6-3 and TRBJ2-2; a weak D match, TRBD2 (5 bases). The CDR3 contains 16 residues. From germline, CDR1 is MNHEY and CDR2 SVGEGT. V was pared by 2 bases and J by 2 bases, with 12 bases between. CDR3 amino acids: CASSYRRTFNTGELFF. The CDR3 DNA is TGTGCCAGCAGTTACCGGAGGACTTTCAACACCGGGGAGCTGTTTTTT.

The chain couples TRBV6-9 to TRBJ2-7; 7 positions agree with TRBD1. Germline values: CDR1 MNHGY, CDR2 SVAAGI. V was clipped by 3 bases and J by 5 bases; unmatched bases: 13. This CDR3 has 16 amino acids. The CDR3 nucleotides read TGTGCCAGCAGTTACTCCAAATCCGGGACAGCCCACGAGCAGTACTTC. It yields the protein CASSYSKSGTAHEQYF.

This clonotype was counted once. An end of the junction does not agree with germline; a read error may underlie this. The gene calls are TRBV20-1 and TRBJ1-6; 9 nucleotides align to TRBD1. CDR3 length: 16 residues. CDR1 and CDR2 (germline): DFQATT, SNEGSKA (reference sequence). CDR3 bases: TGCAGTGCTAGAGATGGAGGACAGGGGTATAATCCACCCCTCCACTTT. This gives the protein CSARDGGQGYNPPLHF.